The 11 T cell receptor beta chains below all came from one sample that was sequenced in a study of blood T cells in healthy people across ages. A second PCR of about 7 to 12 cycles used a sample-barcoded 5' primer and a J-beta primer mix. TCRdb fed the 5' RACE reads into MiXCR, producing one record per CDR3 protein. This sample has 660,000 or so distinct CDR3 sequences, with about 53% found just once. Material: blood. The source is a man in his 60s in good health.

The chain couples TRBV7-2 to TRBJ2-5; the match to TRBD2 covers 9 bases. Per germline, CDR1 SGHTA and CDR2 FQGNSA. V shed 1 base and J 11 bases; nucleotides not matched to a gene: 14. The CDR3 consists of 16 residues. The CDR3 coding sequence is TGTGCCAGCAGCTTAGTGGTGAGCGGGAGGTACAATGAGCAGTACTTC. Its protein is CASSLVVSGRYNEQYF.

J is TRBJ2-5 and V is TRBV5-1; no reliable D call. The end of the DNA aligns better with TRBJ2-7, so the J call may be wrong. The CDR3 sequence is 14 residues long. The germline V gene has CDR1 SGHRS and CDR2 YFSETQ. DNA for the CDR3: TGCGCCAGCAGCTTGGCGTCCGGAGCTAACGAGCAGTACTTC. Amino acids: CASSLASGANEQYF.

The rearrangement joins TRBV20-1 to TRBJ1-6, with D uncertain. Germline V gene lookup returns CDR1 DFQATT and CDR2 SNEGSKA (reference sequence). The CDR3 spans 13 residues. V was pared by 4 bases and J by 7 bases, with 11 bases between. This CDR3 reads CSAKSTGNSPLHF. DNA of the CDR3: TGCAGTGCTAAATCGACCGGAAATTCACCCCTCCACTTT.

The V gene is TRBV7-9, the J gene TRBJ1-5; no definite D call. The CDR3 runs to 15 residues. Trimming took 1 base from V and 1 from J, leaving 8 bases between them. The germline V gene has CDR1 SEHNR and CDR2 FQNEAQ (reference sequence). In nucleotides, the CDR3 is TGTGCCAGCAGCTTAGACGGGTCCAGCAATCAGCCCCAGCATTTT. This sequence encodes CASSLDGSSNQPQHF.

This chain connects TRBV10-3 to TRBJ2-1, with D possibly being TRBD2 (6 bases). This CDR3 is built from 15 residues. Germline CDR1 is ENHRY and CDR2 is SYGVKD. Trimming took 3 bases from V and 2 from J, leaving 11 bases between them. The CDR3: CAISDSGDPYNEQFF. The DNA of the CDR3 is TGTGCCATCAGTGACTCGGGGGATCCCTACAATGAGCAGTTCTTC.

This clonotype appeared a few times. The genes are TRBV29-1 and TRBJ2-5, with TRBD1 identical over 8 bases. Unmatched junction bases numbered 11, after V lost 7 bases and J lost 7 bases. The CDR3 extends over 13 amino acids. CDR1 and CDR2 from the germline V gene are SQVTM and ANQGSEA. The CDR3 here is CSGNAGGVGTQYF. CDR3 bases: TGCAGCGGGAACGCAGGGGGCGTGGGGACCCAGTACTTC.

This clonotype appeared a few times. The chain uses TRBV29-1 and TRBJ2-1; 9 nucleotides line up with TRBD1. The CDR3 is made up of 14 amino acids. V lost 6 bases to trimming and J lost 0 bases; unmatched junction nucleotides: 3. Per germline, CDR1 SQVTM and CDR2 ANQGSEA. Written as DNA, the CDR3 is TGCAGCGTCGGGACAGGGAGCTCCTACAATGAGCAGTTCTTC. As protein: CSVGTGSSYNEQFF.

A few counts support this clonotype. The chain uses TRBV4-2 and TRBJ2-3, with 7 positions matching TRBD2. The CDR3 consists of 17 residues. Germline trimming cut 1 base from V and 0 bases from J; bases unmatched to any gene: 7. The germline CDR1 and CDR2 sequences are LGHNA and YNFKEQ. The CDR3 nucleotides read TGTGCCAGCAGCCAAGGCGAAGCGGGACCTAGCACAGATACGCAGTATTTT. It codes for CASSQGEAGPSTDTQYF.

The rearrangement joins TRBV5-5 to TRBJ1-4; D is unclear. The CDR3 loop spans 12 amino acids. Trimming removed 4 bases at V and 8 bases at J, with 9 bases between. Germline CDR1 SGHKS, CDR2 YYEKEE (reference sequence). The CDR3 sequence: CASSPRFEKLFF. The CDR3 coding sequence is TGTGCCAGCAGCCCGAGGTTCGAAAAACTGTTTTTT.

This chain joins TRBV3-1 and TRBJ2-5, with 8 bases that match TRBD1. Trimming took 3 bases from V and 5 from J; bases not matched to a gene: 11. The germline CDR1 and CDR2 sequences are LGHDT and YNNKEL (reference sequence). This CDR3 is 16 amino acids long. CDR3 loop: CASSHHARGRRETQYF. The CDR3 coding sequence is TGTGCCAGCAGCCACCACGCCAGGGGGCGGCGGGAGACCCAGTACTTC.

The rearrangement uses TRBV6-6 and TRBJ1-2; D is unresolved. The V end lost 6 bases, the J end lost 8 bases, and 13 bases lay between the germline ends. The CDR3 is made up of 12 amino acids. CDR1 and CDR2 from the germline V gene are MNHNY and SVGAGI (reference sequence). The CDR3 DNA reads TGTGCCAGCAGGACGGTGAACGGGGGCTACACCTTC. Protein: CASRTVNGGYTF.